This TCR beta chain was documented in a study of blood T cell repertoires in COVID-19. TCRdb keeps only in-frame clones here, not all; method: immunoSEQ multiplex PCR. The repertoire has about 300,000 clones, roughly 90% of them found once; the top ten carry approximately 7.5%. Germline-derived CDR1 and CDR2 are SGHTA and FQGNSA. The CDR3 sequence is 15 residues long. V lost 2 bases and J lost 1, with 10 bases in between. Recruited during active infection, patients (from Seattle) were subsequently followed longitudinally. This receptor was identified in a woman under 40 with COVID-19, enrolled during active disease. Sequences were obtained from peripheral blood. V gene TRBV7-2 combines with J gene TRBJ2-3, with D maybe TRBD1 (5 bases). The CDR3 loop reads CASSLQGYGTDTQYF. The CDR3 DNA is TGTGCCAGCAGCTTACAGGGATATGGCACAGATACGCAGTATTTT. The variable domain in full, with the rest retrieved from reference TRBV7-2 and TRBJ2-3, is GAGVSQSPSNKVTEKGKDVELRCDPISGHTALYWYRQSLGQGLEFLIYFQGNSAPDKSGLPSDRFSAERTGGSVSTLTIQRTQQEDSAVYLCASSLQGYGTDTQYFGPGTRLTVL.